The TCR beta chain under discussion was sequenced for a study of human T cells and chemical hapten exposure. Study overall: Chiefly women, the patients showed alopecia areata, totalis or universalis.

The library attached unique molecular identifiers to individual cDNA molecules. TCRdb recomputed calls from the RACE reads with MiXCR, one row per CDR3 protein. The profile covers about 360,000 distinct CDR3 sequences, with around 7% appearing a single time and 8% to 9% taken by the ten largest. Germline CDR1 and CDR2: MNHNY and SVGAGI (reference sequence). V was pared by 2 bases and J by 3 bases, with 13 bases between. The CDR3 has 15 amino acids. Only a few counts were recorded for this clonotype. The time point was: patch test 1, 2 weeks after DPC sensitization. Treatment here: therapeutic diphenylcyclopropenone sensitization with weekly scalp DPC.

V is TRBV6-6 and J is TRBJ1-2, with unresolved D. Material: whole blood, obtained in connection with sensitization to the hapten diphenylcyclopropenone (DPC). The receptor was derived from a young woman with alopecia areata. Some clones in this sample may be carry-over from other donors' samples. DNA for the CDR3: TGTGCCAGCAGTTACGGAGGGAACGTTGACTATGGCTACACCTTC. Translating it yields CASSYGGNVDYGYTF.